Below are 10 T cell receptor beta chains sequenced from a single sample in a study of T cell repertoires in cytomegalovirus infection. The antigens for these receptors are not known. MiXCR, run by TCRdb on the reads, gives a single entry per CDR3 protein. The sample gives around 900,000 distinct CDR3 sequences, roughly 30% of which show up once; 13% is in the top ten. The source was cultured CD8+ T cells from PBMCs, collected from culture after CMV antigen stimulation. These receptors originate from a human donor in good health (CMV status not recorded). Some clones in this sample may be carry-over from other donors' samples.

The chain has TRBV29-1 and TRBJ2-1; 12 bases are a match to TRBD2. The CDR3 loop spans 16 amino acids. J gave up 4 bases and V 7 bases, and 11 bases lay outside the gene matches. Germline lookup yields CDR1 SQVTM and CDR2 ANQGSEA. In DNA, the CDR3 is TGCAGCGCCGAAAGTACTAGCGGGGGGAAATACAATGAGCAGTTCTTC. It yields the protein CSAESTSGGKYNEQFF.

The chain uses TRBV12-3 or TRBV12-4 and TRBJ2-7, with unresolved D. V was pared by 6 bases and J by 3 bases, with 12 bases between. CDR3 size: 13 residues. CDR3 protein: CASSPSLYYEQYV. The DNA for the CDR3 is TGTGCCAGCAGCCCCAGCTTATACTACGAGCAGTACGTC.

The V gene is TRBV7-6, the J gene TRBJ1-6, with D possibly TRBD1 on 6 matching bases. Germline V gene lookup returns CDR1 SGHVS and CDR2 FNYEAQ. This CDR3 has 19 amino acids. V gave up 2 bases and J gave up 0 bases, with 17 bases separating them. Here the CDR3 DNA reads TGTGCCAGCAGCTTACGGGCAGGGGACATCAACTCCTATAATTCACCCCTCCACTTT. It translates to CASSLRAGDINSYNSPLHF.

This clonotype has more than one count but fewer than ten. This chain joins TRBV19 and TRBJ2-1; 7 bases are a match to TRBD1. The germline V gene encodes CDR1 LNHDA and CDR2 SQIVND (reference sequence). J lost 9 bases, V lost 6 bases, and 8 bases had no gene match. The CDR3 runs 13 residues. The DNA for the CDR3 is TGTGCCAGTAGCGAGGGGGCATTCAGTGAGCAGTTCTTC. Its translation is CASSEGAFSEQFF.

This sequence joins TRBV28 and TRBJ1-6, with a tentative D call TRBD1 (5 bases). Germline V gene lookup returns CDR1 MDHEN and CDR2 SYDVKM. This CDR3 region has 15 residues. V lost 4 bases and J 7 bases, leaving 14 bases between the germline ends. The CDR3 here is CASSSEGVGNSPLHF. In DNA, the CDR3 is TGTGCCAGCAGTTCAGAAGGGGTGGGGAATTCACCCCTCCACTTT.

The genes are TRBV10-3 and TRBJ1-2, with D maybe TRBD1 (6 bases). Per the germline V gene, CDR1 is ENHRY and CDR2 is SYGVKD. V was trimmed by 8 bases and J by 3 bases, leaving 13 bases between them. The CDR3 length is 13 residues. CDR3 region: CAIGSRGDYGYTF. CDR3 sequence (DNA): TGTGCCATCGGCTCCAGGGGCGACTATGGCTACACCTTC.

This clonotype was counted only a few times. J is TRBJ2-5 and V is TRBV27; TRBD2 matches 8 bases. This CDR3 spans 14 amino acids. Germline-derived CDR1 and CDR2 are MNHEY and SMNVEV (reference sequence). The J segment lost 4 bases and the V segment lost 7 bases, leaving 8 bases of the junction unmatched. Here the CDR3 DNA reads TGTGCCAGCACCGCGGGGGGCCATAGAGAGACCCAGTACTTC. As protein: CASTAGGHRETQYF.

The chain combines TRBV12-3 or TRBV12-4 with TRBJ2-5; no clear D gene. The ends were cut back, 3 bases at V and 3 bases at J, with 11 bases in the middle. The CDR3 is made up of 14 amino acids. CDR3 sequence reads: CASSFLGSKETQYF. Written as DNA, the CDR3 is TGTGCCAGCAGTTTCTTAGGGTCTAAAGAGACCCAGTACTTC.

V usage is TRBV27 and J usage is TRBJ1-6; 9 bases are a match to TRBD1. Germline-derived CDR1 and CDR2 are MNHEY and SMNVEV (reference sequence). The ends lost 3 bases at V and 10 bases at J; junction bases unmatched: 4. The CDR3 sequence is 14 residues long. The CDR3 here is CASSFGTGHSPLHF. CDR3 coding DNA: TGTGCCAGCAGTTTTGGGACAGGGCACTCACCCCTCCACTTT.

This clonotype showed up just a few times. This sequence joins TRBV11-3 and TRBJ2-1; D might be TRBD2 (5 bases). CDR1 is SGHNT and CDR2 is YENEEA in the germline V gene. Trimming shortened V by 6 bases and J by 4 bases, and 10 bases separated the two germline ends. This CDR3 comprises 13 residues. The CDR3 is CASSNRGYNEQFF. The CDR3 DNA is TGTGCCAGCAGTAACCGGGGTTACAATGAGCAGTTCTTC.